This TCR beta chain is drawn from a study of PD-1 blockade in mismatch repair-deficient tumors (dated by TCRdb to 2017 to 2019). At the level of the whole study: The trial enrolled some 90 consecutive patients with 12 mismatch repair-deficient cancer types between 2013 and 2016, all previously treated and progressing. Tumor-associated T cell clones were tracked in the peripheral blood of patients responding to PD-1 blockade by deep sequencing of TCR CDR3 regions.

Libraries were made using the immunoSEQ multiplex PCR assay. TCRdb obtained this table from immuneACCESS and retained in-frame rearrangements with V and J assigned. These tables miss some clones; where compared with another copy, unresolved V genes account for less than half of the shortfall, and the remainder is unexplained. The sample contains some 84,000 clones, about 85% of them found a single time. The ten largest make up roughly 2.5% of the sample. Paper-wide results and their limitations: Tumor-resident clones, often undetectable in blood before treatment, expanded rapidly after pembrolizumab and then contracted, generally before radiologic responses.

Concerning this clone: No cognate antigen has been identified for it. No much larger clone is present one base from it, and per-base qualities are unavailable.

The CDR3 holds 14 amino acids from the cysteine to the phenylalanine. The retained sequence is limited to the CDR3, 42 bases, with the frame set at the first base. The germline V gene supplies CDR1 MNHEY and CDR2 SVGAGI. Trimming removed 6 bases from V and 4 bases from J; the gene matches leave 3 bases unexplained. This specimen's time point label, per the study, means: peripheral blood 12 weeks after first pembrolizumab dose. Mismatch repair deficiency in every enrolled patient was established by polymerase chain reaction or immunohistochemistry. TCR sequencing was carried out for three patients who responded to pembrolizumab therapy. The phase II trial prospectively evaluated PD-1 blockade with pembrolizumab in advanced mismatch repair-deficient cancers, independent of tissue of origin. Peripheral blood T cell samples were gathered serially, both before PD-1 blockade started and at multiple time points afterward. Blood sampling times were reported as weeks after the first pembrolizumab dose.

The sequence links TRBV6-5 to TRBJ2-7; a stretch of 13 junction bases matches TRBD2. The clonotype was recovered from an adult with mismatch repair-deficient cancer. Specimen: peripheral blood, collected 12 weeks after starting pembrolizumab. This receptor carries the CDR3 CASSWTSGSYEQYF. The nucleotide sequence is TGTGCCAGCAGCTGGACTAGCGGGAGTTACGAGCAGTACTTC.